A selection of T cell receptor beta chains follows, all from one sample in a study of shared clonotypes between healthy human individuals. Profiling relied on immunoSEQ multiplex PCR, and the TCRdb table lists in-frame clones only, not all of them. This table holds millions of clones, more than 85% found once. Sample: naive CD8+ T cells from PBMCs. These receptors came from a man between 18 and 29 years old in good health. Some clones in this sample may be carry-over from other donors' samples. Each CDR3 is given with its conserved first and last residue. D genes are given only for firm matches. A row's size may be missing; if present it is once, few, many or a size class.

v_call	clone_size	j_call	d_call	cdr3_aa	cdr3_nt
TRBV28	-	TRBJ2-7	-	CASSPTGEVEQYF	TGTGCCAGCAGCCCGACGGGGGAGGTCGAGCAGTACTTC
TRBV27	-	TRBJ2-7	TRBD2	CASWTSPLGEQYF	TGTGCCAGCTGGACTAGCCCGCTCGGGGAGCAGTACTTC
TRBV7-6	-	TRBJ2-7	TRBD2	CASSPKVGLAGVGAYEQYF	TGTGCCAGCAGCCCGAAGGTGGGACTAGCGGGAGTAGGTGCCTACGAGCAGTACTTC
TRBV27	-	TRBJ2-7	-	CASSLSARAGIYEQYF	TGTGCCAGCAGTTTATCCGCCAGGGCGGGGATCTACGAGCAGTACTTC
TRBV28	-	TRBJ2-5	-	CASSLANAYQETQYF	TGTGCCAGCAGTTTGGCCAACGCGTACCAAGAGACCCAGTACTTC
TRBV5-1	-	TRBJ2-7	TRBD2	CASSFESGNSYEQYF	TGCGCCAGCAGCTTTGAGAGCGGGAATAGCTACGAGCAGTACTTC
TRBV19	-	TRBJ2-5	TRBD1	CASSIDGTGSEGETQYF	TGTGCCAGTAGTATAGACGGGACAGGCTCCGAAGGGGAGACCCAGTACTTC
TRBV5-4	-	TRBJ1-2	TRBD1	CASSFLDRALSGYGYTF	TGTGCCAGCAGCTTTTTGGACAGGGCCCTTAGTGGATATGGCTACACCTTC
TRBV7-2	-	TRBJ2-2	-	CASSTTGLLLNTGELFF	TGTGCCAGCAGCACCACCGGACTACTCTTAAACACCGGGGAGCTGTTTTTT
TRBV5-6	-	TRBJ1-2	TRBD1	CASSSRTGAVYGYTF	TGTGCCAGCAGCTCCAGGACAGGGGCGGTCTATGGCTACACCTTC
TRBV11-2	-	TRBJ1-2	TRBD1	CASSPFAGQGLDYGYTF	TGTGCCAGCAGCCCCTTTGCGGGACAGGGGCTGGACTATGGCTACACCTTC
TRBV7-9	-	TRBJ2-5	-	CASRRGQTLSETQYF	TGTGCCAGCAGGCGGGGACAGACGCTGAGCGAGACCCAGTACTTC
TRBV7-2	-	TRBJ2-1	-	CASSLIRGHNEQFF	TGTGCCAGCAGCTTAATACGGGGGCACAATGAGCAGTTCTTC
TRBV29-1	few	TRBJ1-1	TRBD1	CSSQGGTEAFF	TGCAGCTCACAGGGGGGCACTGAAGCTTTCTTT
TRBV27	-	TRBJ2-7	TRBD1	CASSITGESDEQYF	TGTGCCAGCAGTATTACAGGGGAGTCGGACGAGCAGTACTTC
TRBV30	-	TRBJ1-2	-	CASPRGGGYTF	TGTGCCTCCCCGAGGGGTGGGGGCTACACCTTC
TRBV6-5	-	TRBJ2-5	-	CASTTGGTSSTQYF	TGTGCCAGCACCACCGGTGGTACTTCATCGACCCAGTACTTC
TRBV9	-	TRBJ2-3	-	CASSVTGEDTQYF	TGTGCCAGCAGCGTAACCGGGGAAGATACGCAGTATTTT
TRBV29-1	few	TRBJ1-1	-	CSVEENRVNTEAFF	TGCAGCGTTGAAGAGAACAGGGTGAACACTGAAGCTTTCTTT
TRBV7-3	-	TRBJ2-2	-	CASSSPGSSPGELFF	TGTGCCAGCAGTTCCCCCGGGAGTTCCCCCGGGGAGCTGTTTTTT
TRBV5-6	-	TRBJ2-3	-	CASSLAHVPTDTQYF	TGTGCCAGCAGCTTGGCCCATGTACCCACAGATACGCAGTATTTT
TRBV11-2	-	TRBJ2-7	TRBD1	CASSPPQGTYEQYF	TGTGCCAGCAGCCCCCCACAGGGGACCTACGAGCAGTACTTC
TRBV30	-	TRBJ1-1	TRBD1	CAWRQGATEAFF	TGTGCCTGGAGACAGGGGGCTACTGAAGCTTTCTTT
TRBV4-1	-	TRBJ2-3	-	CASSQEPPLITDTQYF	TGCGCCAGCAGCCAAGAGCCCCCCTTGATCACAGATACGCAGTATTTT
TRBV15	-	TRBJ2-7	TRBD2	CATSTQIPGLAGDYEQYF	TGTGCCACTTCCACCCAGATTCCGGGGCTAGCGGGAGACTACGAGCAGTACTTC
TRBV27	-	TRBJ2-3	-	CASSLRAADTQYF	TGTGCCAGCAGCCTAAGGGCCGCAGATACGCAGTATTTT
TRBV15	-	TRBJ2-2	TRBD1	CATSPGQGTGELFF	TGTGCCACCAGCCCGGGACAGGGCACCGGGGAGCTGTTTTTT
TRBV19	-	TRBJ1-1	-	CASKRAREVTEAFF	TGTGCCAGTAAGCGGGCCAGGGAAGTCACTGAAGCTTTCTTT
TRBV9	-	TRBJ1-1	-	CASSVVLNTEAFF	TGTGCCAGCAGCGTAGTTCTGAACACTGAAGCTTTCTTT
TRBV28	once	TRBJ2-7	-	CASSLSPSYEQYF	TGTGCCAGCAGTTTATCTCCGAGCTACGAGCAGTACTTC
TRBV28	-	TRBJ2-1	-	CASSLGVRNEQFF	TGTGCCAGCAGTTTAGGGGTTAGGAATGAGCAGTTCTTC
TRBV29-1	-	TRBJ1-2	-	CSVVSFYGYTF	TGCAGCGTTGTCTCATTCTATGGCTACACCTTC
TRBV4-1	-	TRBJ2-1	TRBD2	CASSRASGSYNEQFF	TGCGCCAGCAGCCGAGCTAGCGGCTCCTACAATGAGCAGTTCTTC
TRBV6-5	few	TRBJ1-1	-	CASSPGGMNTEAFF	TGTGCCAGCAGTCCGGGGGGAATGAACACTGAAGCTTTCTTT
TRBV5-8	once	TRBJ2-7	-	CASSFAYEQYF	TGTGCCAGCTCTTTTGCCTACGAGCAGTACTTC
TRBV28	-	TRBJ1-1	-	CASRTTGPNTEAFF	TGTGCCAGCAGAACAACAGGACCGAACACTGAAGCTTTCTTT
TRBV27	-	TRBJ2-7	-	CASSPSTRYEQYF	TGTGCCAGCAGTCCGTCGACGCGTTACGAGCAGTACTTC
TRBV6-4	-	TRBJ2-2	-	CASRGGAGGELFF	TGTGCCAGCAGAGGAGGGGCCGGAGGGGAGCTGTTTTTT
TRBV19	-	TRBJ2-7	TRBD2	CASSGSGPLYEQYF	TGTGCCAGTAGCGGTAGCGGGCCCCTCTACGAGCAGTACTTC
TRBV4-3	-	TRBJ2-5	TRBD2	CASSQDAGGLAAQETQYF	TGCGCCAGCAGCCAAGATGCTGGGGGACTAGCGGCACAAGAGACCCAGTACTTC
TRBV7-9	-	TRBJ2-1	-	CASSQTSGTLRLNEQFF	TGTGCCAGCAGCCAAACCTCCGGGACGCTACGGCTCAATGAGCAGTTCTTC
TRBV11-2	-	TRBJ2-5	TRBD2	CASSLHLAGGYQETQYF	TGTGCCAGCAGCTTACATCTAGCGGGAGGGTACCAAGAGACCCAGTACTTC
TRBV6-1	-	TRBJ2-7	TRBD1	CASSGKTGRVVGYEQYF	TGTGCCAGCAGTGGCAAGACAGGGCGGGTCGTGGGCTACGAGCAGTACTTC
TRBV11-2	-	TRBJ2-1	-	CASSLLSGRRYNEQFF	TGTGCCAGCAGCTTATTGTCGGGGCGGCGCTACAATGAGCAGTTCTTC